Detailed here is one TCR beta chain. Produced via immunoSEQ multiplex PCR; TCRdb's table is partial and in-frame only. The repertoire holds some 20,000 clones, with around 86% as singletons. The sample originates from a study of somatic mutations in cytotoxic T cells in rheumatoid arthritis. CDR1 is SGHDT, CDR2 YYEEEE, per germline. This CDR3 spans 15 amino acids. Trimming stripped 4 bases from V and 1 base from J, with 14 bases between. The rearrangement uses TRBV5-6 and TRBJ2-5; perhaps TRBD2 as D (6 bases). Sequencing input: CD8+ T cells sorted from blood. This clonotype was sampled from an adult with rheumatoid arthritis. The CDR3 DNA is TGTGCCAGCAGCGGGAGAGGGCGGGGCCAAGAGACCCAGTACTTC. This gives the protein CASSGRGRGQETQYF.